A selection of T cell receptor beta chains follows, all from one sample in a study of cytomegalovirus exposure and HLA in healthy donors. Measured with immunoSEQ multiplex PCR; TCRdb has only the in-frame clones, and not every one. Of 60,000 to 75,000 clones listed, about two thirds are singletons. Sequenced material: PBMCs. The receptors derive from a woman aged 35 to 49 in good health and CMV-seropositive. CDR3s include the opening cysteine and the closing phenylalanine or tryptophan. D genes are given only for firm matches. The size entry is marked missing in some rows and otherwise reads once, few, many or a size class.

CASSVRGQGVSEQYF,TGTGCCAGCAGCGTCAGGGGACAGGGGGTTTCCGAGCAGTACTTC,TRBV2,NA,TRBD1,TRBJ2-7
CASSDGGGSTDTQYF,TGTGCCAGCAGTGACGGGGGAGGGAGCACAGATACGCAGTATTTT,TRBV6-4,NA,TRBD2,TRBJ2-3
CASQIGTGELFF,TGTGCCAGCCAAATCGGGACCGGGGAGCTGTTTTTT,TRBV11-3,NA,NA,TRBJ2-2
CASSRPGQANQPQHF,TGTGCCAGCAGCAGGCCGGGACAGGCAAATCAGCCCCAGCATTTT,TRBV5-5,NA,TRBD1,TRBJ1-5
CATSPAQGWEKLFF,TGTGCCACCAGCCCAGCACAGGGATGGGAAAAACTGTTTTTT,TRBV15,once,NA,TRBJ1-4
CASSSATTGIYGYTF,TGTGCCAGCAGCTCAGCCACGACAGGGATCTATGGCTACACCTTC,TRBV5-4,NA,TRBD1,TRBJ1-2
CASSLRGADTGELFF,TGTGCCAGCAGCTTGCGGGGGGCCGACACCGGGGAGCTGTTTTTT,TRBV5-8,few,NA,TRBJ2-2
CASSPLGTGGWYGYTF,TGTGCCAGCAGTCCTCTTGGGACAGGGGGTTGGTATGGCTACACCTTC,TRBV5-6,few,TRBD1,TRBJ1-2
CASGSSEVSNQPQHF,TGTGCCAGTGGGAGCTCGGAGGTGAGCAATCAGCCCCAGCATTTT,TRBV19,few,NA,TRBJ1-5
CAWTRDMADGYTF,TGTGCCTGGACCCGGGACATGGCCGATGGCTACACCTTC,TRBV30,NA,NA,TRBJ1-2
CATRDGDSNSPLHF,TGTGCCACCAGGGACGGAGACAGCAATTCACCCCTCCACTTT,TRBV15,NA,NA,TRBJ1-6
CASSSRSTSGGPGSDTQYF,TGTGCCAGCAGCTCCCGATCGACTAGCGGGGGGCCCGGATCAGATACGCAGTATTTT,TRBV5-4,NA,TRBD2,TRBJ2-3
CAWSPGQGEAFF,TGTGCCTGGAGCCCGGGACAGGGGGAAGCCTTCTTT,TRBV30,NA,TRBD1,TRBJ1-1
CASSLGETVLYGYTF,TGTGCCAGCAGCTTAGGCGAGACAGTCCTCTATGGCTACACCTTC,TRBV7-9,medium-sized,NA,TRBJ1-2
CASSLPTGVNGYTF,TGTGCCAGCAGCTTACCGACAGGGGTTAATGGCTACACCTTC,TRBV5-4,NA,TRBD1,TRBJ1-2
CASSRGLAADTQYF,TGCGCCAGCAGTAGGGGATTAGCAGCAGATACGCAGTATTTT,TRBV5-1,NA,NA,TRBJ2-3
CASSWQGIRNTIYF,TGTGCCAGTAGTTGGCAGGGGATTAGAAACACCATATATTTT,TRBV19,NA,NA,TRBJ1-3
CASHQGGGYTEAFF,TGCGCCAGCCACCAGGGAGGGGGGTACACTGAAGCTTTCTTT,TRBV5-1,NA,NA,TRBJ1-1
CATKQENTGELFF,TGTGCCACCAAACAGGAAAACACCGGGGAGCTGTTTTTT,TRBV15,once,NA,TRBJ2-2
CSAGTGSGNTIYF,TGCAGCGCTGGGACAGGGTCTGGAAACACCATATATTTT,TRBV29-1,NA,TRBD1,TRBJ1-3
CASKRDTGSGNTIYF,TGTGCCAGCAAGCGGGACACCGGCTCTGGAAACACCATATATTTT,TRBV27,NA,NA,TRBJ1-3
CASRPGQGFPLHF,TGTGCCAGTAGGCCGGGACAGGGGTTCCCCCTCCACTTT,TRBV19,NA,TRBD1,TRBJ1-6
CASNGLGTAGNTIYF,TGTGCCAGCAACGGGCTGGGGACTGCTGGAAACACCATATATTTT,TRBV18,few,NA,TRBJ1-3
CASSEGTATNSPLHF,TGTGCCAGCAGTGAAGGGACAGCTACTAATTCACCCCTCCACTTT,TRBV6-1,once,NA,TRBJ1-6
CASSNRQAYEQYF,TGTGCCAGCAGCAACAGACAGGCATACGAGCAGTACTTC,TRBV7-8,NA,NA,TRBJ2-7
CAWDRGQGNQPQHF,TGTGCCTGGGATCGAGGGCAAGGCAATCAGCCCCAGCATTTT,TRBV30,NA,NA,TRBJ1-5
CASSEEGAGTEAFF,TGTGCCAGCAGCGAAGAGGGGGCAGGTACTGAAGCTTTCTTT,TRBV9,NA,TRBD1,TRBJ1-1
CASSLAYFSEAFF,TGTGCCAGCAGCTTAGCTTATTTCTCTGAAGCTTTCTTT,TRBV7-2,NA,NA,TRBJ1-1
CASSWAGEQYF,TGTGCCAGCAGCTGGGCGGGGGAGCAGTACTTC,TRBV7-9,few,NA,TRBJ2-7
CASSPLTGVQETQYF,TGTGCCAGCTCACCACTCACAGGGGTCCAAGAGACCCAGTACTTC,TRBV18,NA,TRBD1,TRBJ2-5
CASSLEGLETQYF,TGCGCCAGCAGCTTGGAGGGGCTAGAGACCCAGTACTTC,TRBV5-1,NA,NA,TRBJ2-5
CASSRTRQDSSYEQYF,TGCGCCAGCAGCCGTACCAGACAGGATAGCTCCTACGAGCAGTACTTC,TRBV4-1,NA,NA,TRBJ2-7
CASALRQSTGNYGYTF,TGTGCCAGCGCCCTGCGACAGTCGACTGGGAACTATGGCTACACCTTC,TRBV7-9,few,NA,TRBJ1-2
CASSYSTEAFF,TGTGCCAGCAGCTATAGCACTGAAGCTTTCTTT,TRBV11-2,many,NA,TRBJ1-1
CSVGEYRDQPQHF,TGCAGCGTTGGTGAATACAGGGATCAGCCCCAGCATTTT,TRBV29-1,NA,NA,TRBJ1-5
CASSSAGVTYEQYF,TGTGCCAGCAGCTCCGCCGGGGTGACCTACGAGCAGTACTTC,TRBV7-9,NA,NA,TRBJ2-7
CASSPPGISQETQYF,TGCGCCAGCAGCCCCCCCGGGATCTCCCAAGAGACCCAGTACTTC,TRBV5-1,NA,NA,TRBJ2-5
CASSVGVGSYNEQFF,TGTGCCAGCAGCGTAGGCGTTGGCTCCTACAATGAGCAGTTCTTC,TRBV9,NA,NA,TRBJ2-1
CASSKAGQIYEQYF,TGTGCCAGTAGTAAAGCGGGTCAGATTTACGAGCAGTACTTC,TRBV19,NA,NA,TRBJ2-7
CATSRDVRGEAFF,TGTGCCACCAGCAGAGATGTCAGGGGGGAAGCTTTCTTT,TRBV15,NA,TRBD1,TRBJ1-1
CASSESRVLYEQYF,TGTGCCAGCAGTGAATCCAGGGTACTGTACGAGCAGTACTTC,TRBV2,NA,NA,TRBJ2-7
CASSKRQGETQYF,TGTGCCAGCAGCAAGAGACAGGGGGAGACCCAGTACTTC,TRBV7-8,NA,TRBD1,TRBJ2-5
CASEETGELFF,TGTGCTAGCGAGGAAACCGGGGAGCTGTTTTTT,TRBV12-5,once,NA,TRBJ2-2
CASSPGDTQGTQYF,TGCGCCAGCAGCCCAGGGGACACTCAAGGGACCCAGTACTTC,TRBV5-1,NA,NA,TRBJ2-5
CASSPTSGGVISYNEQFF,TGTGCCAGCAGTCCGACTAGCGGGGGGGTTATATCCTACAATGAGCAGTTCTTC,TRBV27,NA,TRBD2,TRBJ2-1
CASITGTDNSPLHF,TGTGCCAGCATAACCGGGACAGACAATTCACCCCTCCACTTT,TRBV2,NA,TRBD1,TRBJ1-6
CASSSRDRPLTTEAFF,TGTGCCAGTAGTTCCAGGGACAGGCCTTTGACCACTGAAGCTTTCTTT,TRBV19,NA,TRBD1,TRBJ1-1
CARPEPGGTEAFF,TGTGCCAGGCCTGAACCCGGGGGTACTGAAGCTTTCTTT,TRBV2,NA,NA,TRBJ1-1
CASSYLTGGGTEAFF,TGTGCCAGCAGTTATTTGACAGGGGGCGGTACTGAAGCTTTCTTT,TRBV6-5,NA,TRBD1,TRBJ1-1
CAWSRGRETEAFF,TGTGCCTGGAGTAGGGGGAGGGAAACTGAAGCTTTCTTT,TRBV30,NA,NA,TRBJ1-1
CASSTAGQGDPEAFF,TGTGCCAGCAGTACCGCTGGACAGGGGGACCCTGAAGCTTTCTTT,TRBV27,NA,TRBD1,TRBJ1-1
CASSGFRGNTDTQYF,TGTGCCAGCAGCGGATTCCGGGGAAACACAGATACGCAGTATTTT,TRBV6-1,NA,NA,TRBJ2-3
CASSLAQVLSTDTQYF,TGTGCCAGCAGCTTGGCCCAGGTTCTAAGCACAGATACGCAGTATTTT,TRBV5-6,NA,NA,TRBJ2-3